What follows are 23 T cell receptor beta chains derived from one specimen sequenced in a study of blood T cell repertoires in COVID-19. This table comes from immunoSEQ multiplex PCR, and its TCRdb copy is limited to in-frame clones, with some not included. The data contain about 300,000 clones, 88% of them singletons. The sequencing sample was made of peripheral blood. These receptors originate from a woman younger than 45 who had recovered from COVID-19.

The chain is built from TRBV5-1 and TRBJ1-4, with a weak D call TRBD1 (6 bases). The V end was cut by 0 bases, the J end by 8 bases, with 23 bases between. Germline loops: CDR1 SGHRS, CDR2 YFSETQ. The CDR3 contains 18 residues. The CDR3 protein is CASSLAFGRGTEDEKLFF. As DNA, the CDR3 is TGCGCCAGCAGCTTGGCCTTTGGGAGGGGGACGGAAGACGAAAAACTGTTTTTT.

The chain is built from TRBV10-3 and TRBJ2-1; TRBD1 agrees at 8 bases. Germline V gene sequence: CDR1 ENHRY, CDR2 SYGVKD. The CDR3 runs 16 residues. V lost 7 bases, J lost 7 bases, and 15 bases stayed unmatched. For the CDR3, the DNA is TGTGCCATCAAAAGGGGACAGGCGGGCAGGGCAAATGAGCAGTTCTTC. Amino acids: CAIKRGQAGRANEQFF.

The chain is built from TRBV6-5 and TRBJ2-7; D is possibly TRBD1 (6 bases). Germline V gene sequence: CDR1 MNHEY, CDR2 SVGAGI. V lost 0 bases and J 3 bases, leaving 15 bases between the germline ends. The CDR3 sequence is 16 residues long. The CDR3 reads CASSYSNWDTNYEQYF. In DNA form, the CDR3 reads TGTGCCAGCAGTTACTCGAACTGGGACACAAACTACGAGCAGTACTTC.

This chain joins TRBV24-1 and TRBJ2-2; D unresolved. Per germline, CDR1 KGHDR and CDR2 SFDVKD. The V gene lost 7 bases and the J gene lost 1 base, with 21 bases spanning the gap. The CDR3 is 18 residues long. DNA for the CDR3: TGTGCCACCAGCCCCAATAACTATATTGAAGGGAACACCGGGGAGCTGTTTTTT. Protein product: CATSPNNYIEGNTGELFF.

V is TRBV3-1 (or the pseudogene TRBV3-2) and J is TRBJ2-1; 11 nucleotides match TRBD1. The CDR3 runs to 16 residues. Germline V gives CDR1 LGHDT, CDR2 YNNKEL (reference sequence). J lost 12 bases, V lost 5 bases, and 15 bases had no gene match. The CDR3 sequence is CASSSLGTGGVNGQFF. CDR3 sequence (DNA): TGTGCCAGCAGCTCTTTAGGGACAGGGGGTGTGAACGGGCAGTTCTTC.

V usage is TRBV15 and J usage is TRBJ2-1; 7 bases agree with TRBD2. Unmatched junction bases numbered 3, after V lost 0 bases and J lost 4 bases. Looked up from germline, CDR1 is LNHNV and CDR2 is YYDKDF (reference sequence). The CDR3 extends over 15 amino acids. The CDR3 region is CATSRDRGGYNEQFF. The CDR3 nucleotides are TGTGCCACCAGCAGAGATCGCGGGGGATACAATGAGCAGTTCTTC.

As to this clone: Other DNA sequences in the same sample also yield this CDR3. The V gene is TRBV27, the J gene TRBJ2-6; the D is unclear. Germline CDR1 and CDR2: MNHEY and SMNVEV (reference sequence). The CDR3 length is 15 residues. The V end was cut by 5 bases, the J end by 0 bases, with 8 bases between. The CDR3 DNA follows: TGTGCCAGCAGTAGCCCCTCCTCTGGGGCCAACGTCCTGACTTTC. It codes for CASSSPSSGANVLTF.

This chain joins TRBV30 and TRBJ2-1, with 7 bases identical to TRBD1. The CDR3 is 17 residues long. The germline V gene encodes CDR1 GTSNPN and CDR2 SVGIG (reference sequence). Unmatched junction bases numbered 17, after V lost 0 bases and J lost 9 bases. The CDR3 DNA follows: TGTGCCTGGAGTGTAATATGGTTTAAGGACAGGAGTAGTGAGCAGTTCTTC. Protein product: CAWSVIWFKDRSSEQFF.

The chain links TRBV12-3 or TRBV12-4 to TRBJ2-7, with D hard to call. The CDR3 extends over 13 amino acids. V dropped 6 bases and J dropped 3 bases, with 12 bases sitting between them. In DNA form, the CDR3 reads TGTGCCAGCAGCCACCCCGGCGGCTACGAGCAGTACTTC. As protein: CASSHPGGYEQYF.

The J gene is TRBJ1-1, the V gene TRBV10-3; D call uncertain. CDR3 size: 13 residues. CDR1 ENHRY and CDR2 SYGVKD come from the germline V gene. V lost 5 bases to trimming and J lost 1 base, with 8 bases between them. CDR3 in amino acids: CAISTEENTEAFF. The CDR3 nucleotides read TGTGCCATCAGTACCGAGGAGAACACTGAAGCTTTCTTT.

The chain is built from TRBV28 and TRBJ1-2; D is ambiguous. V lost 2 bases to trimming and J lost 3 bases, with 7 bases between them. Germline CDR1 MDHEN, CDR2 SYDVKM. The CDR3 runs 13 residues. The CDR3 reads CASSLNRYYGYTF. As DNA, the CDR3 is TGTGCCAGCAGTTTAAACAGATACTATGGCTACACCTTC.

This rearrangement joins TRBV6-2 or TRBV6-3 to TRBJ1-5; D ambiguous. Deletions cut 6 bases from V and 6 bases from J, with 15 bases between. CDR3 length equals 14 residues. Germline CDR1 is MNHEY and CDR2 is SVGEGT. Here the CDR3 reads CASSPSFGSQPQHF. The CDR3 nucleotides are TGTGCCAGCAGCCCCAGTTTCGGGAGTCAGCCCCAGCATTTT.

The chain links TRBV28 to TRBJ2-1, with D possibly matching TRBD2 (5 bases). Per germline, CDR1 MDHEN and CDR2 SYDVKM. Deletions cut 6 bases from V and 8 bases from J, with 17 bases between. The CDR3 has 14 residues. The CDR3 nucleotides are TGTGCCAGCAGGCCTATGAGGGTCTTACATGAGCAGTTCTTC. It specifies CASRPMRVLHEQFF. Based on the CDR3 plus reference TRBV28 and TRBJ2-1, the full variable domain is DVKVTQSSRYLVKRTGEKVFLECVQDMDHENMFWYRQDPGLGLRLIYFSYDVKMKEKGDIPEGYSVSREKKERFSLILESASTNQTSMYLCASRPMRVLHEQFFGPGTRLTVL.

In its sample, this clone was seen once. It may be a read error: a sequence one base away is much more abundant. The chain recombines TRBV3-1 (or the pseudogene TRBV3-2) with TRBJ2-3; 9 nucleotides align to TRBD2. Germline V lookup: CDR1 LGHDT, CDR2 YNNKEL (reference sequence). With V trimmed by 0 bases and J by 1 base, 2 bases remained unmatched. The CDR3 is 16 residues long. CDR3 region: CASSQDVAGGTDTQYF. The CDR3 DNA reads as TGTGCCAGCAGCCAAGATGTAGCGGGGGGCACAGATACGCAGTATTTT.

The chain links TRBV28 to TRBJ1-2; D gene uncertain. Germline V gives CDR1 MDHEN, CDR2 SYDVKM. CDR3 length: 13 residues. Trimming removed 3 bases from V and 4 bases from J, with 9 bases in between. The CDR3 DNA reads TGTGCCAGCAGTTTCCGCACATCCTATGGCTACACCTTC. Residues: CASSFRTSYGYTF.

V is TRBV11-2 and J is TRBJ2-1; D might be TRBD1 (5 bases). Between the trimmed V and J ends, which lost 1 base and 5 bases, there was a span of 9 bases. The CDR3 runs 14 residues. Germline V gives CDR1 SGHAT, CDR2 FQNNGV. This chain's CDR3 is CASSLGLTDNEQFF. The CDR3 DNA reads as TGTGCCAGCAGCTTAGGTTTGACAGACAATGAGCAGTTCTTC.

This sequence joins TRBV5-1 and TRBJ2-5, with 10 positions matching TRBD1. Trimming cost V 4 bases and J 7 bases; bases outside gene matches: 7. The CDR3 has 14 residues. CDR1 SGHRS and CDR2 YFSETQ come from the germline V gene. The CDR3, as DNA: TGCGCCAGCAGCAGGGGGACAGGGGATGGGACCCAGTACTTC. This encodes CASSRGTGDGTQYF. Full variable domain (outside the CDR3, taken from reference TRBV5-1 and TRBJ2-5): KAGVTQTPRYLIKTRGQQVTLSCSPISGHRSVSWYQQTPGQGLQFLFEYFSETQRNKGNFPGRFSGRQFSNSRSEMNVSTLELGDSALYLCASSRGTGDGTQYFGPGTRLLVL.

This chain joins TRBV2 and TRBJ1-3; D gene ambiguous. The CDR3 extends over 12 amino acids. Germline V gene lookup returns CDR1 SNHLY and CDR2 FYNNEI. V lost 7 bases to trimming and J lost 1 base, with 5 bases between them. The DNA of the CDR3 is TGTGCCAGCACGGTGTCTGGAAACACCATATATTTT. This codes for CASTVSGNTIYF.

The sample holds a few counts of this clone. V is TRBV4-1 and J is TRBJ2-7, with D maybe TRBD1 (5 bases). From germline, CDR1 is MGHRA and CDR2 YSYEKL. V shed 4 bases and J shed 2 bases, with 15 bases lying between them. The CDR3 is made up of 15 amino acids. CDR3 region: CASSPVRGPTYEQYF. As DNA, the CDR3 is TGCGCCAGCAGCCCGGTTAGGGGCCCTACCTACGAGCAGTACTTC.

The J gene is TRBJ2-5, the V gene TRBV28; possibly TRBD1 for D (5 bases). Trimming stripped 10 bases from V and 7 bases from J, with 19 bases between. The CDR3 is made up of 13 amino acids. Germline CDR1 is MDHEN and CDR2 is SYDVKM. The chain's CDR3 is CATQGTGSRTQYF. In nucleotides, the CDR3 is TGTGCCACCCAGGGAACAGGCTCGAGGACCCAGTACTTC.

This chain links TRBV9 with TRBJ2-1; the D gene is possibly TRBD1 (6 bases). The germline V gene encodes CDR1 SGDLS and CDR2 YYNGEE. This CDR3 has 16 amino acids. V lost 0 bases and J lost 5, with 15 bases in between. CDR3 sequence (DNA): TGTGCCAGCAGCGTAGGATCACAGGGAATCCACAATGAGCAGTTCTTC. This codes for CASSVGSQGIHNEQFF.

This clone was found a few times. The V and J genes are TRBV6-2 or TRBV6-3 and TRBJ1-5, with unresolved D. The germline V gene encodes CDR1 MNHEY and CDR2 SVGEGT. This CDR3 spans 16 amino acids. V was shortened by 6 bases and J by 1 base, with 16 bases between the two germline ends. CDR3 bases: TGTGCCAGCAGCGCCTATCAACCTGCAAGCAATCAGCCCCAGCATTTT. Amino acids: CASSAYQPASNQPQHF.

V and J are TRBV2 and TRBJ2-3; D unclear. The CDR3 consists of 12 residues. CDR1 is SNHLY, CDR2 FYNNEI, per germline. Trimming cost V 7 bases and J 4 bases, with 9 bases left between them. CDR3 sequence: CASTQAPDTQYF. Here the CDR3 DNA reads TGTGCCAGCACTCAGGCCCCAGATACGCAGTATTTT.